Shown below are 29 T cell receptor beta chains from a single sample sequenced in a study of cytomegalovirus exposure and HLA in healthy donors. A multiplex PCR was run with 60 Vbeta primers and 13 Jbeta primers. Assay: immunoSEQ multiplex PCR; the TCRdb copy retains only in-frame clones and omits some. The table records around 150,000 clones, about 63% of them present only once. Sample: PBMCs. Receptors were obtained from a woman between 35 and 50 years old in good health and CMV-seropositive.

This chain links TRBV28 with TRBJ1-1; 12 positions agree with TRBD1. This CDR3 region has 15 residues. Unmatched junction bases numbered 11, after V lost 5 bases and J lost 10 bases. From germline, CDR1 is MDHEN and CDR2 SYDVKM. The CDR3 sequence is CASSLRDRGRGGAFF. Written as DNA, the CDR3 is TGTGCCAGCAGTCTCCGGGACAGGGGGCGCGGAGGAGCTTTCTTT.

The chain recombines TRBV28 with TRBJ2-3; possible D gene TRBD2, 6 bases. The CDR3 has 14 residues. V lost 7 bases to trimming and J lost 3 bases, with 14 bases between them. Germline values: CDR1 MDHEN, CDR2 SYDVKM. In DNA, the CDR3 is TGTGCCAGCACCAGCGTCGGGGGTACAGATACGCAGTATTTT. Protein: CASTSVGGTDTQYF.

This clone has more than one count but fewer than ten. The V and J genes are TRBV9 and TRBJ1-1; D not resolved. The CDR3 covers 14 residues. Germline assignment: CDR1 SGDLS and CDR2 YYNGEE. The V gene lost 0 bases and the J gene lost 4 bases, with 10 bases spanning the gap. In DNA form, the CDR3 reads TGTGCCAGCAGCGTAGAGGCAGGATCCACTGAAGCTTTCTTT. It yields the protein CASSVEAGSTEAFF. The variable domain in full, with the rest retrieved from reference TRBV9 and TRBJ1-1, is DSGVTQTPKHLITATGQRVTLRCSPRSGDLSVYWYQQSLDQGLQFLIQYYNGEERAKGNILERFSAQQFPDLHSELNLSSLELGDSALYFCASSVEAGSTEAFFGQGTRLTVV.

This chain joins TRBV29-1 and TRBJ1-2, with 9 nucleotides matching TRBD1. The CDR3 is 14 amino acids. V shed 6 bases, J shed 0 bases, and the junction held 5 bases outside the gene matches. CDR1 is SQVTM, CDR2 ANQGSEA, per germline. CDR3 region: CSVGTGRANYGYTF. CDR3 coding DNA: TGCAGCGTGGGGACAGGGAGAGCTAACTATGGCTACACCTTC.

The CDR3 is CATHDRAGGRNEQFF. DNA for the CDR3: TGTGCCACCCATGACCGAGCGGGAGGTAGGAATGAGCAGTTCTTC. The chain combines TRBV28 with TRBJ2-1, with 9 bases that match TRBD2. Trimming at V came to 10 bases and at J to 7 bases, leaving 14 bases not matched to a gene. This CDR3 spans 15 amino acids. Germline V gene sequence: CDR1 MDHEN, CDR2 SYDVKM.

The count of this clone is one. V usage is TRBV5-1 and J usage is TRBJ1-4; TRBD1 agrees at 8 bases. CDR1 is SGHRS and CDR2 is YFSETQ in the germline V gene. The length of the CDR3 is 15 residues. V was pared by 4 bases and J by 5 bases, with 7 bases of the junction left unmatched. CDR3 in amino acids: CASSAGQGRNEKLFF. The CDR3 DNA sequence: TGCGCCAGCAGCGCCGGACAGGGACGGAATGAAAAACTGTTTTTT.

The J gene is TRBJ2-5, the V gene TRBV7-2; maybe TRBD1 (6 bases). V gave up 1 base and J gave up 7 bases, with 16 bases separating them. Per germline, CDR1 SGHTA and CDR2 FQGNSA. The CDR3 length is 15 residues. CDR3: CASSLGWDPRGTQYF. CDR3 DNA sequence: TGTGCCAGCAGCTTAGGATGGGACCCCAGGGGGACCCAGTACTTC.

This clone appeared once. V gene TRBV4-1 combines with J gene TRBJ1-2; a weak D match, TRBD1 (5 bases). Trimming left V 1 base short and J 6 bases short, with 9 bases between. CDR1 is MGHRA and CDR2 is YSYEKL in the germline V gene. The CDR3 sequence is 13 residues long. The CDR3 DNA is TGCGCCAGCAGCCAAGGGGGACTGGATGGCTACACCTTC. Protein sequence: CASSQGGLDGYTF.

This clone appeared a few times. The chain links TRBV6-5 to TRBJ1-5; no reliable D call. Trimming took off 5 bases at V and 12 bases at J, with 14 bases between the two ends. CDR1 MNHEY and CDR2 SVGAGI come from the germline V gene. The CDR3 has 12 amino acids. CDR3 nucleotide sequence: TGTGCCAGCAGTACCGGCCCGGGTTACCAGCATTTT. This gives the protein CASSTGPGYQHF.

In the case of this clone: Germline is not matched at one junction end, which may reflect a read error. The rearrangement links TRBV2 to TRBJ1-4; 10 bases map to TRBD1. The CDR3 spans 16 residues. Germline lookup yields CDR1 SNHLY and CDR2 FYNNEI. The CDR3: CASSEEGQGISEKLFF. The CDR3 DNA is TGTGCCAGCAGCGAAGAGGGACAGGGGATCTCTGAAAAACTGTTTTTT.

This clone was picked up a small number of times. J is TRBJ2-7 and V is TRBV7-9, with 7 bases aligning to TRBD1. The CDR3 totals 15 residues. V lost 0 bases and J lost 5; bases outside the gene matches: 7. Germline CDR1 SEHNR, CDR2 FQNEAQ (reference sequence). The CDR3 DNA reads as TGTGCCAGCAGCTTAGCCCCAGGGGGATACCACGAGCAGTACTTC. Translation gives CASSLAPGGYHEQYF.

This clone was detected a few times. J is TRBJ1-1 and V is TRBV6-6; D is uncertain. The V and J ends lost 0 bases and 6 bases respectively, with 5 bases between them. Germline-derived CDR1 and CDR2 are MNHNY and SVGAGI (reference sequence). CDR3 length: 12 residues. The CDR3 spells CASSYSAPEAFF. The CDR3 coding sequence is TGTGCCAGCAGTTACTCAGCCCCTGAAGCTTTCTTT.

The chain's CDR3 is CATYQDSQETQYF. The CDR3 nucleotides read TGTGCCACCTACCAGGACAGCCAAGAGACCCAGTACTTC. The V call is TRBV15, the J call TRBJ2-5; D is possibly TRBD1 (6 bases). Trimming pared 8 bases from V and 1 base from J, leaving 11 bases between. Per the germline V gene, CDR1 is LNHNV and CDR2 is YYDKDF (reference sequence). This CDR3 has 13 residues.

This clone was picked up one time. This sequence joins TRBV9 and TRBJ2-3; 12 bases are a match to TRBD2. V lost 3 bases to trimming and J lost 5 bases; unmatched junction nucleotides: 7. The CDR3 is 16 residues long. CDR1 is SGDLS, CDR2 YYNGEE, per germline. CDR3: CASSASSGGAGDTQYF. CDR3 sequence (DNA): TGTGCCAGCAGCGCCTCTAGCGGGGGGGCGGGAGATACGCAGTATTTT. The whole variable domain, filled in from reference TRBV9 and TRBJ2-3, reads DSGVTQTPKHLITATGQRVTLRCSPRSGDLSVYWYQQSLDQGLQFLIQYYNGEERAKGNILERFSAQQFPDLHSELNLSSLELGDSALYFCASSASSGGAGDTQYFGPGTRLTVL.

This chain connects TRBV6-1 to TRBJ1-1; D not certain. Trimming took 4 bases from V and 3 from J, leaving 9 bases between them. Looked up from germline, CDR1 is MNHNS and CDR2 is SASEGT. The CDR3 is 13 amino acids. CDR3 in amino acids: CASSVGVDTEAFF. DNA for the CDR3: TGTGCCAGCAGTGTCGGGGTTGACACTGAAGCTTTCTTT.

CDR3 in amino acids: CASSLDTNYGYTF. Here the CDR3 DNA reads TGTGCCAGCAGTTTGGACACGAACTATGGCTACACCTTC. The chain carries TRBV2 and TRBJ1-2; D may be TRBD1 (5 bases). From germline, CDR1 is SNHLY and CDR2 FYNNEI. Trimming removed 5 bases at V and 2 bases at J, with 9 bases between. The CDR3 length is 13 residues.

This chain links TRBV7-2 with TRBJ2-1, with 7 bases aligning to TRBD2. This CDR3 has 14 residues. The V and J ends lost 5 bases and 6 bases, in that order; junction bases with no gene match: 7. Germline values: CDR1 SGHTA, CDR2 FQGNSA. CDR3 nucleotide sequence: TGTGCCAGCAGCCCCGGGACTACCCTCAATGAGCAGTTCTTC. This gives the protein CASSPGTTLNEQFF.

The J gene is TRBJ1-4, the V gene TRBV28; TRBD1 might be the D (5 bases). Germline-derived CDR1 and CDR2 are MDHEN and SYDVKM. The CDR3 contains 13 residues. The V and J ends lost 2 bases and 4 bases respectively, with 5 bases between them. CDR3 bases: TGTGCCAGCAGTTTAAGGGGTAATGAAAAACTGTTTTTT. This translates into CASSLRGNEKLFF.

V is TRBV10-3 and J is TRBJ1-6; perhaps TRBD1 as D (5 bases). Germline V gene lookup returns CDR1 ENHRY and CDR2 SYGVKD. The CDR3 has 15 residues. Trimming removed 4 bases at V and 10 bases at J, with 17 bases between. The CDR3 loop reads CAISALRVGESPLHF. The DNA of the CDR3 is TGTGCCATCAGTGCGCTCAGGGTAGGAGAGTCACCCCTCCACTTT.

This rearrangement joins TRBV19 to TRBJ2-1; 7 bases fit TRBD1. Germline V gene lookup returns CDR1 LNHDA and CDR2 SQIVND (reference sequence). Trimming at V came to 4 bases and at J to 4 bases, leaving 7 bases not matched to a gene. This CDR3 spans 15 amino acids. The CDR3 DNA sequence: TGTGCCAGTAGTAGACCGGGACAGTTATACAATGAGCAGTTCTTC. Encoded protein: CASSRPGQLYNEQFF.

The chain links TRBV5-1 to TRBJ2-1; a possible D gene is TRBD2 (5 bases). The germline gives CDR1 SGHRS, CDR2 YFSETQ. Trimming stripped 0 bases from V and 5 bases from J, with 9 bases between. The CDR3 runs to 14 residues. DNA for the CDR3: TGCGCCAGCAGCTTGGTAGGGCGGGACAATGAGCAGTTCTTC. Translating gives CASSLVGRDNEQFF.

This clone was recorded only once. CDR3: CASSSADRGPYEQYF. The CDR3 nucleotides are TGTGCCAGCAGTTCAGCCGACAGGGGACCATACGAGCAGTACTTC. This chain uses TRBV27 with TRBJ2-7, with 8 bases identical to TRBD1. Germline V gene sequence: CDR1 MNHEY, CDR2 SMNVEV (reference sequence). This CDR3 contains 15 residues. V trimming: 4 bases; J trimming: 4 bases; junction bases outside the gene matches: 9.

In nucleotides, the CDR3 is TGTGCCAGCAGCGTAGGAGGTGGCTACACCTTC. It is translated as CASSVGGGYTF. The chain combines TRBV4-2 with TRBJ1-2; D not resolved. Per germline, CDR1 LGHNA and CDR2 YNFKEQ. The CDR3 extends over 11 amino acids. V was pared by 5 bases and J by 7 bases, with 8 bases between.

This clone is a singleton in its sample. The genes are TRBV5-4 and TRBJ2-7; the D gene is possibly TRBD1 (6 bases). From germline, CDR1 is SGHNT and CDR2 YYREEE (reference sequence). CDR3 length: 12 residues. Between the trimmed V and J ends, which lost 0 bases and 6 bases, there was a span of 7 bases. The CDR3 DNA follows: TGTGCCAGCAGCTTGGGAGGGGGCGAGCAGTACTTC. Its protein is CASSLGGGEQYF.

The V gene is TRBV2, the J gene TRBJ1-6; D might be TRBD1 (5 bases). This CDR3 spans 16 amino acids. Trimming took off 6 bases at V and 2 bases at J, with 14 bases between the two ends. The germline V gene has CDR1 SNHLY and CDR2 FYNNEI. CDR3 residues: CASSVQGVPYNSPLHF. DNA of the CDR3: TGTGCCAGCAGCGTCCAGGGTGTCCCCTATAATTCACCCCTCCACTTT.

This sequence joins TRBV7-2 and TRBJ2-3; TRBD1 agrees at 8 bases. In germline, CDR1 is SGHTA, CDR2 FQGNSA. CDR3 size: 14 residues. With V trimmed by 4 bases and J by 4 bases, 4 bases remained unmatched. The CDR3 sequence: CASSSWTGPDTQYF. CDR3 DNA: TGTGCCAGCAGCTCTTGGACAGGGCCAGATACGCAGTATTTT. Variable domain in full (rest from reference TRBV7-2 and TRBJ2-3): GAGVSQSPSNKVTEKGKDVELRCDPISGHTALYWYRQSLGQGLEFLIYFQGNSAPDKSGLPSDRFSAERTGGSVSTLTIQRTQQEDSAVYLCASSSWTGPDTQYFGPGTRLTVL.

This clone was picked up a small number of times. V gene TRBV5-1 combines with J gene TRBJ2-7; TRBD2 agrees at 16 bases. The junction had 10 bases not matched to a gene; V was cut back by 9 bases and J by 1 base. This CDR3 contains 17 residues. Germline CDR1 and CDR2: SGHRS and YFSETQ. The DNA for the CDR3 is TGCGCCAACTCTCCGGGACTAGCGGGAGGGATGTCCTACGAGCAGTACTTC. Its translation is CANSPGLAGGMSYEQYF. Looking up the rest from reference TRBV5-1 and TRBJ2-7 gives the full variable domain: KAGVTQTPRYLIKTRGQQVTLSCSPISGHRSVSWYQQTPGQGLQFLFEYFSETQRNKGNFPGRFSGRQFSNSRSEMNVSTLELGDSALYLCANSPGLAGGMSYEQYFGPGTRLTVT.

This clone has more than one count but fewer than ten. The chain combines TRBV9 with TRBJ1-5; 7 nucleotides match TRBD1. The V and J ends lost 0 bases and 6 bases, in that order; junction bases with no gene match: 6. Germline CDR1 reads SGDLS; CDR2 reads YYNGEE. The CDR3 contains 15 residues. The CDR3 region has the DNA TGTGCCAGCAGCGTAGGAACAGGGGATGGTCAGCCCCAGCATTTT. This codes for CASSVGTGDGQPQHF. Full variable domain (outside the CDR3, taken from reference TRBV9 and TRBJ1-5): DSGVTQTPKHLITATGQRVTLRCSPRSGDLSVYWYQQSLDQGLQFLIQYYNGEERAKGNILERFSAQQFPDLHSELNLSSLELGDSALYFCASSVGTGDGQPQHFGDGTRLSIL.

The count of this clone is one. This chain joins TRBV18 and TRBJ2-5; D unclear. The V end was cut by 3 bases, the J end by 4 bases, with 12 bases between. CDR1 is KGHSH and CDR2 is LQKENI in the germline V gene. The CDR3 is 14 amino acids. The CDR3 is CASSPANSGETQYF. The CDR3 nucleotides read TGTGCCAGCTCACCTGCAAATTCGGGAGAGACCCAGTACTTC.